The T cell receptor (beta chain) described here comes from a study of blood T cell repertoires in COVID-19. The overall study: Samples representing acute and convalescent COVID-19 were sourced from the United States, Italy and Spain. PBMCs, B-cell-depleted T cells, or T cells were the source of the cDNA or gDNA that made up the material.

The CDR3 totals 18 residues. Germline V gives CDR1 SNHLY, CDR2 FYNNEI. The J segment lost 0 bases and the V segment lost 2 bases, leaving 7 bases of the junction unmatched. Cohort allocation depended upon clinical history that participants reported. Each recovered donor of Cohort 3 presented with two negative PCRs, clearance, or symptom resolution. TCRdb keeps only in-frame clones here, not all; method: immunoSEQ multiplex PCR. The table includes around 300,000 clones, roughly 87% detected once. Sequencing was carried out using PBMCs or T cells enriched from blood (not recorded which). The sequence came from a woman aged 40 to 55 who had recovered from COVID-19. This chain uses TRBV2 with TRBJ2-1; TRBD1 matches at 10 bases. The DNA for the CDR3 is TGTGCCAGCAGTGAACGGGGGACAGGGGAGAGCTCCTACAATGAGCAGTTCTTC. Translating gives CASSERGTGESSYNEQFF.